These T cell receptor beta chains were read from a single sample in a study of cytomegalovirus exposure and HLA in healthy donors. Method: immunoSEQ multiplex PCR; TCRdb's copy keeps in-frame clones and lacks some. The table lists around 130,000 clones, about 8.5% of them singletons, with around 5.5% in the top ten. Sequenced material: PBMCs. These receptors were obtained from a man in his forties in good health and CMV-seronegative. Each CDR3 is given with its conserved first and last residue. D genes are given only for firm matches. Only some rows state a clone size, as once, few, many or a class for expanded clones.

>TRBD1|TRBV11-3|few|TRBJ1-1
CASSPRQGSTEAFF
TGTGCCAGCAGCCCCCGACAGGGGAGCACTGAAGCTTTCTTT
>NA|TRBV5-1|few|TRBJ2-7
CASSLFPTGPYEQYF
TGCGCCAGCAGCCTATTTCCGACAGGACCCTACGAGCAGTACTTC
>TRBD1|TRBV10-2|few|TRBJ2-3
CASSEPRQGATDTQYF
TGCGCCAGCAGTGAGCCCAGACAGGGAGCCACAGATACGCAGTATTTT
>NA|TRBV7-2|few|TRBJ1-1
CASSSRGGDVTEAFF
TGTGCCAGCAGCTCCCGAGGGGGGGATGTGACTGAAGCTTTCTTT
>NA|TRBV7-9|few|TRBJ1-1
CASSSGLTLRAFF
TGTGCCAGCAGCTCAGGACTCACTTTACGGGCTTTCTTT
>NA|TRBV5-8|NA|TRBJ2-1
CASKGGLPPGNEQFF
TGTGCCAGCAAGGGTGGACTCCCTCCGGGGAATGAGCAGTTCTTC
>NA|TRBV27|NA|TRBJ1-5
CASSAGAPIHALSNQPQHF
TGTGCCAGCAGTGCAGGGGCACCAATCCACGCCCTTAGCAATCAGCCCCAGCATTTT
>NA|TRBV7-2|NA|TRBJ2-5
CASSLGLGYETQYF
TGTGCCAGCAGCTTAGGACTAGGATACGAGACCCAGTACTTC
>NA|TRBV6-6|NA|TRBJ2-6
CASSDLTGPNVLTF
TGTGCCAGCAGTGACCTAACAGGACCCAACGTCCTGACTTTC
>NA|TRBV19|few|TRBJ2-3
CASSIGRGSTDTQYF
TGTGCCAGTAGTATAGGTCGGGGTAGCACAGATACGCAGTATTTT
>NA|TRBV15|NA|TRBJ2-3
CATKHSGEGGPDTQYF
TGTGCCACTAAACATAGCGGGGAAGGGGGCCCAGATACGCAGTATTTT
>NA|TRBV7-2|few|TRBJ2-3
CASSLAHSTDTQYF
TGTGCCAGCAGCTTAGCCCACTCCACAGATACGCAGTATTTT
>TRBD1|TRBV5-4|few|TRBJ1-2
CASSRQGFYGYTF
TGTGCCAGCAGCCGACAGGGCTTCTATGGCTACACCTTC
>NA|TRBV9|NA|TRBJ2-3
CASSVAQATDTQYF
TGTGCCAGCAGCGTAGCCCAGGCCACAGATACGCAGTATTTT
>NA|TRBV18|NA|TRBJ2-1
CASSPQIGGLLHNEQFF
TGTGCCAGCTCACCACAAATCGGGGGGCTACTTCACAATGAGCAGTTCTTC
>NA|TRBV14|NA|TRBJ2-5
CASSEELAPETQYF
TGTGCCAGCAGCGAAGAACTAGCCCCCGAGACCCAGTACTTC
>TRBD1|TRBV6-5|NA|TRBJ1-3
CASRSGTGVENTIYF
TGTGCCAGCAGATCCGGGACAGGGGTTGAAAACACCATATATTTT
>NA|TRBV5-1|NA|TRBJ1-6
CASSGGLRNSPLHF
TGCGCCAGCAGCGGGGGACTCAGGAATTCACCCCTCCACTTT
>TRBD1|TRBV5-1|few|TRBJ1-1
CASSIGDREAFF
TGCGCCAGCAGCATTGGGGACAGGGAGGCTTTCTTT
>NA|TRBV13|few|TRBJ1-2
CASSLVTGFGYTF
TGTGCCAGCAGCTTAGTAACGGGGTTTGGCTACACCTTC
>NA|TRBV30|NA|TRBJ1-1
CAWSVGGGGTEAFF
TGTGCCTGGAGTGTAGGCGGGGGGGGCACTGAAGCTTTCTTT
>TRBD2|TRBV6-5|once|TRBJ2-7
CASSSTPQRGVHEQYF
TGTGCCAGCAGTTCCACCCCACAGCGGGGGGTGCACGAGCAGTACTTC
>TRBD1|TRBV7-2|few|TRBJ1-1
CASRHRGQNTEAFF
TGTGCCAGCAGACACAGGGGGCAGAACACTGAAGCTTTCTTT
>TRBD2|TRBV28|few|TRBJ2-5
CASSRLAVLQETQYF
TGTGCCAGCAGCCGACTAGCGGTGCTCCAAGAGACCCAGTACTTC
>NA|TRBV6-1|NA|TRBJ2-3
CASSEEVFDFPNDSTDTQYF
TGTGCCAGCAGTGAAGAAGTTTTTGACTTCCCGAACGATAGCACAGATACGCAGTATTTT
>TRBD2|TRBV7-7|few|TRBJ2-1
CASSPTSGGLNEQFF
TGTGCCAGCAGCCCCACTAGCGGGGGTTTGAATGAGCAGTTCTTC
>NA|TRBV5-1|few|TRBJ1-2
CASSPPGTNYGYTF
TGCGCCAGCAGCCCCCCCGGGACAAACTATGGCTACACCTTC
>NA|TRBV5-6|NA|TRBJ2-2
CASSLLNRVKDGELFF
TGTGCCAGCAGTTTGCTAAACAGGGTAAAGGACGGGGAGCTGTTTTTT
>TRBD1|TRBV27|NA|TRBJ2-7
CASSSQGARVQYF
TGTGCCAGCAGTTCTCAGGGGGCGCGGGTGCAGTACTTC
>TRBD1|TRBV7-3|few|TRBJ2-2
CASSRMGQGDTGELFF
TGTGCCAGCAGCCGCATGGGACAGGGAGACACCGGGGAGCTGTTTTTT
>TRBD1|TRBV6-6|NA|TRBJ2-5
CASSFLPGTGVETQYF
TGTGCCAGCAGTTTCCTGCCCGGGACAGGGGTGGAGACCCAGTACTTC